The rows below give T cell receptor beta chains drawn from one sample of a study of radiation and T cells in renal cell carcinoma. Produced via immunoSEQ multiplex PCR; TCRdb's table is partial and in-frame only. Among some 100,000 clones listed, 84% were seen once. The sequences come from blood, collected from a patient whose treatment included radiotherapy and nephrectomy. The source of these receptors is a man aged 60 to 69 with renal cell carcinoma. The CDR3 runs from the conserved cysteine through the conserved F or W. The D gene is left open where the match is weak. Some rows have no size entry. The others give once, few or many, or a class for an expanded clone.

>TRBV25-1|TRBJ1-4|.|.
CASSEPATTNEKLFF
TGTGCCAGCAGTGAACCGGCAACAACCAATGAAAAACTGTTTTTT
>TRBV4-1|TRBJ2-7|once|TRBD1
CASSQVLRDRHYEQYF
TGCGCCAGCAGCCAGGTACTCCGGGACAGGCACTACGAGCAGTACTTC
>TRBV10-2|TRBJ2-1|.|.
CASSESTTSYNEQFF
TGCGCCAGCAGTGAGTCAACCACCTCCTACAATGAGCAGTTCTTC
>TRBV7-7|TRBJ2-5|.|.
CASSSSSQETQYF
TGTGCCAGCAGCAGTAGCAGCCAAGAGACCCAGTACTTC
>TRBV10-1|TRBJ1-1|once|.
CASSDRALGAFF
TGCGCCAGCAGTGATCGGGCCCTAGGAGCTTTCTTT
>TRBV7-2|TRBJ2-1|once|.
CASGGGSYNEQFF
TGTGCGAGTGGGGGAGGCTCCTACAATGAGCAGTTCTTC
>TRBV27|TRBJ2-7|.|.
CASSFMGTTTFYEQYF
TGTGCCAGCAGTTTTATGGGAACTACGACTTTCTACGAGCAGTACTTC
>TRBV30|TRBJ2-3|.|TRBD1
CAWSASGGWSTDTQYF
TGTGCCTGGAGTGCCTCAGGGGGTTGGAGCACAGATACGCAGTATTTT
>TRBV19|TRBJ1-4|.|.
CASSINGGEKLFF
TGTGCCAGTAGTATTAATGGAGGTGAAAAACTGTTTTTT
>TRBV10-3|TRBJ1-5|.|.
CATWGGRRDNQPQHF
TGTGCCACGTGGGGAGGAAGGAGGGACAATCAGCCCCAGCATTTT
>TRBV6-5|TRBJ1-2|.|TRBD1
CASSLGTGGYGYTF
TGTGCCAGCAGCCTTGGGACAGGGGGCTATGGCTACACCTTC
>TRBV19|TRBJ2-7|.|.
CASSIEGYEQYF
TGTGCCAGTAGTATCGAGGGCTACGAGCAGTACTTC
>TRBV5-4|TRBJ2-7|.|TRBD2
CASSHRTSGRYEQYF
TGTGCCAGCAGCCACCGGACTAGCGGGAGATACGAGCAGTACTTC
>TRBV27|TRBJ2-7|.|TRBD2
CASSRGLAGGPPYEQYF
TGTGCCAGCAGCCGAGGACTAGCGGGAGGCCCTCCCTACGAGCAGTACTTC
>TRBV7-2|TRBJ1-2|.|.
CASSPQSGTPTSNYGYTF
TGTGCCAGCAGCCCCCAGTCGGGAACCCCGACCTCTAACTATGGCTACACCTTC
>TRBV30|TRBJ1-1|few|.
CAWSVGSNTEAFF
TGTGCCTGGAGTGTAGGATCCAACACTGAAGCTTTCTTT
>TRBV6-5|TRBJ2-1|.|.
CASQPVGGSIGEQFF
TGTGCCAGCCAACCGGTGGGGGGCAGCATAGGTGAGCAGTTCTTC
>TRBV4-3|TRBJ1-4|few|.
CASSPISSTGEKLFF
TGCGCCAGCAGCCCGATATCGAGTACGGGGGAGAAACTGTTTTTT
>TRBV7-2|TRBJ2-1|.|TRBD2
CASSFTSGTYNEQFF
TGTGCCAGCAGCTTTACTAGCGGGACCTACAATGAGCAGTTCTTC
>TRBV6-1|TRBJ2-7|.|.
CASTRNGQGWYEQYF
TGTGCCAGCACCCGAAATGGTCAGGGGTGGTACGAGCAGTACTTC
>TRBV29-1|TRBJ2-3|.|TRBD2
CSAAGTTSTDTQYF
TGCAGCGCCGCCGGGACTACTAGCACAGATACGCAGTATTTT
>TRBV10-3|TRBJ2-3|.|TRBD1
CAISERQGATDTQYF
TGTGCCATCAGTGAGCGGCAGGGGGCAACAGATACGCAGTATTTT
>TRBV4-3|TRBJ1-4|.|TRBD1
CASSQGDRGEKLFF
TGCGCCAGCAGCCAAGGGGACAGGGGTGAAAAACTGTTTTTT
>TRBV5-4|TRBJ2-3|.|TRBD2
CASSPLGGRGSDTQYF
TGTGCCAGCAGCCCCCTGGGCGGGAGAGGGTCAGATACGCAGTATTTT
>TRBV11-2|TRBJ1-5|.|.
CASSATGSRNNQPQHF
TGTGCCAGCAGCGCGACAGGCTCTCGGAACAATCAGCCCCAGCATTTT
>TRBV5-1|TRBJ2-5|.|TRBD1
CASNTDTRQGAQETQYF
TGCGCCAGCAACACTGACACGCGACAGGGGGCCCAAGAGACCCAGTACTTC
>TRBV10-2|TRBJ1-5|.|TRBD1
CASSEPDRIGTGFSVSNQPQHF
TGCGCCAGCAGTGAGCCTGACCGGATAGGGACAGGATTTTCGGTTAGCAATCAGCCCCAGCATTTT
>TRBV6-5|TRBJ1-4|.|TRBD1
CASSWDSAPEKLFF
TGTGCCAGCAGTTGGGACAGCGCGCCAGAAAAACTGTTTTTT
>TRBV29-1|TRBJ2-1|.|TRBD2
CSVLGLAGGPGNEQFF
TGCAGCGTTCTGGGACTAGCGGGAGGGCCGGGCAATGAGCAGTTCTTC
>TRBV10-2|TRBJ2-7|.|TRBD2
CASSVGLAGYEQYF
TGCGCCAGCAGTGTGGGACTAGCAGGCTACGAGCAGTACTTC
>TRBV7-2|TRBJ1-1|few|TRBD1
CASSLEAGGGGTEAFF
TGTGCCAGCAGCTTAGAAGCAGGGGGAGGGGGGACTGAAGCTTTCTTT